One sample yielded the 21 T cell receptor beta chains listed below, sequenced in a study of human T cells and chemical hapten exposure. TCRdb independently ran MiXCR on the RACE reads; one entry per CDR3 protein. The sample yields 280,000 or so distinct CDR3 sequences, roughly 7.4% seen once. Time point described: pre-sensitization, week 0. As to treatment: therapeutic diphenylcyclopropenone sensitization with weekly scalp DPC. The specimen was whole blood, collected in connection with sensitization to the hapten diphenylcyclopropenone (DPC). These TCRs come from a man between 18 and 35 years old with alopecia areata. Some clones in this sample may be carry-over from other donors' samples.

This clonotype occurred many times. The chain carries TRBV29-1 and TRBJ2-1; 7 bases are shared with TRBD2. This CDR3 region has 12 residues. CDR1 is SQVTM, CDR2 ANQGSEA, per germline. V shed 4 bases, J shed 6 bases, and the junction held 3 bases outside the gene matches. The CDR3 protein is CSVGRGSNEQFF. For the CDR3, the DNA is TGCAGCGTTGGGCGGGGGTCCAATGAGCAGTTCTTC.

This clonotype has only a few counts. The chain couples TRBV12-3 or TRBV12-4 to TRBJ2-4; 9 nucleotides line up with TRBD1. V lost 5 bases to trimming and J lost 7 bases; unmatched junction nucleotides: 6. The CDR3 totals 14 residues. In nucleotides, the CDR3 is TGTGCCAGCAGTCAGGGACAGGGCCGCAACATTCAGTACTTC. Protein sequence: CASSQGQGRNIQYF.

This clonotype was detected only a few times. This chain connects TRBV5-6 to TRBJ1-5; D is undetermined. Per germline, CDR1 SGHDT and CDR2 YYEEEE. V was shortened by 1 base and J by 1 base, with 9 bases between the two germline ends. CDR3 size: 15 residues. The CDR3, as DNA: TGTGCCAGCAGCTTGAGGAGGCTCAGCAATCAGCCCCAGCATTTT. Protein product: CASSLRRLSNQPQHF.

This clonotype has a handful of counts. The chain carries TRBV5-1 and TRBJ1-2, with D uncertain. V dropped 3 bases and J dropped 4 bases, with 10 bases sitting between them. Germline CDR1 is SGHRS and CDR2 is YFSETQ. The CDR3 totals 13 residues. Here the CDR3 reads CASSYEMGYGYTF. For the CDR3, the DNA is TGCGCCAGCAGCTACGAAATGGGCTATGGCTACACCTTC.

This clonotype was recorded a few times. This chain links TRBV6-6 with TRBJ2-3; D is undetermined. Germline CDR1 is MNHNY and CDR2 is SVGAGI (reference sequence). CDR3 length: 15 amino acids. Between the trimmed V and J ends, which lost 4 bases and 4 bases, there was a span of 15 bases. DNA for the CDR3: TGTGCCAGCAGTTTATTGTCGAGGTTCCCAGATACGCAGTATTTT. This encodes CASSLLSRFPDTQYF.

A few counts support this clonotype. The V and J genes are TRBV20-1 and TRBJ1-5, with a weak D call TRBD1 (5 bases). This CDR3 spans 16 amino acids. V shed 0 bases and J shed 6 bases, with 18 bases lying between them. Germline V gives CDR1 DFQATT, CDR2 SNEGSKA (reference sequence). The CDR3 loop is CSARDTWGFGGQPQHF. The CDR3 DNA reads as TGCAGTGCTAGAGACACGTGGGGCTTCGGCGGTCAGCCCCAGCATTTT.

A few counts support this clonotype. The chain carries TRBV13 and TRBJ1-1; D remains unclear. Germline assignment: CDR1 PRHDT and CDR2 FYEKMQ (reference sequence). This CDR3 is built from 14 residues. Trimming removed 5 bases from V and 6 bases from J, with 16 bases in between. CDR3 protein: CASSPTTEIAEAFF. In DNA form, the CDR3 reads TGTGCCAGCAGCCCGACCACGGAGATCGCTGAAGCTTTCTTT.

This clonotype was observed a handful of times. The chain is built from TRBV28 and TRBJ1-5; a possible D gene is TRBD1 (6 bases). Trimming stripped 8 bases from V and 6 bases from J, with 20 bases between. In germline, CDR1 is MDHEN, CDR2 SYDVKM. This CDR3 has 15 residues. The CDR3 region is CASCRETGRCQPQHF. The DNA for the CDR3 is TGTGCCAGCTGCCGAGAGACAGGCCGCTGTCAGCCCCAGCATTTT. The whole variable domain, filled in from reference TRBV28 and TRBJ1-5, reads DVKVTQSSRYLVKRTGEKVFLECVQDMDHENMFWYRQDPGLGLRLIYFSYDVKMKEKGDIPEGYSVSREKKERFSLILESASTNQTSMYLCASCRETGRCQPQHFGDGTRLSIL.

The J gene is TRBJ2-5, the V gene TRBV9; D is unresolved. Deletions cut 5 bases from V and 2 bases from J, with 10 bases between. There are 13 residues in the CDR3. The germline CDR1 and CDR2 sequences are SGDLS and YYNGEE. Here the CDR3 reads CASRRHDQETQYF. The CDR3 DNA reads as TGTGCCAGCAGGAGACACGATCAAGAGACCCAGTACTTC.

This clonotype has more than one count but fewer than ten. The genes are TRBV20-1 and TRBJ2-6; D is perhaps TRBD1 (6 bases). V was cut by 6 bases and J by 0 bases, with 12 bases left in between. Germline loops: CDR1 DFQATT, CDR2 SNEGSKA (reference sequence). There are 15 residues in the CDR3. The CDR3 here is CSAKTGNSGANVLTF. CDR3 nucleotide sequence: TGCAGTGCCAAGACAGGCAACTCTGGGGCCAACGTCCTGACTTTC.

The J gene is TRBJ2-3, the V gene TRBV7-8; 7 bases agree with TRBD1. CDR3 length equals 14 residues. The germline gives CDR1 SGHVS, CDR2 FQNEAQ. The trim removed 3 bases at V and 2 bases at J, leaving 2 bases unmatched. The CDR3 DNA reads TGTGCCAGCAGCTTTGGACAGGACACAGATACGCAGTATTTT. Protein sequence: CASSFGQDTDTQYF.

This clonotype has only a few counts. This chain links TRBV6-1 with TRBJ1-5; D call uncertain. V was pared by 8 bases and J by 3 bases, with 26 bases between. This CDR3 is built from 18 residues. The germline V gene has CDR1 MNHNS and CDR2 SASEGT. For the CDR3, the DNA is TGTGCCAGCTCCCCTACCTATAACTCGAGATCCAACAATCAGCCCCAGCATTTT. Amino acid sequence: CASSPTYNSRSNNQPQHF.

This clonotype appeared many times. The chain carries TRBV28 and TRBJ1-2; TRBD1 might be the D (5 bases). The V gene lost 5 bases and the J gene lost 4 bases, with 17 bases spanning the gap. The CDR3 has 15 residues. Germline values: CDR1 MDHEN, CDR2 SYDVKM. The CDR3 DNA is TGTGCCAGCAGTGCCCTTCAGGGAGGAGGCTATGGCTACACCTTC. It codes for CASSALQGGGYGYTF.

This clonotype came up a few times. The J gene is TRBJ2-1, the V gene TRBV5-1; TRBD1 is a possible D gene (5 bases). This CDR3 comprises 19 residues. Trimming took 0 bases from V and 4 from J, leaving 23 bases between them. CDR1 and CDR2 (germline): SGHRS, YFSETQ. CDR3 in amino acids: CASSLGGAGPGVGYNEQFF. The CDR3 DNA follows: TGCGCCAGCAGCTTGGGTGGGGCCGGACCTGGCGTCGGATACAATGAGCAGTTCTTC.

This clonotype appeared once. The genes are TRBV3-1 and TRBJ1-3, with D tentatively TRBD1 (5 bases). CDR1 LGHDT and CDR2 YNNKEL come from the germline V gene (reference sequence). With 4 bases removed from V and 0 bases from J, the gap between germline ends came to 10 bases. The CDR3 consists of 15 residues. The CDR3 DNA is TGTGCCAGCAGCCGCAGGGAACTCTCTGGAAACACCATATATTTT. This codes for CASSRRELSGNTIYF.

This clonotype has only a few counts. This chain links TRBV10-2 with TRBJ1-5; D remains ambiguous. This CDR3 contains 13 residues. CDR1 is WSHSY, CDR2 SAAADI, per germline. V was shortened by 2 bases and J by 0 bases, with 2 bases between the two germline ends. The CDR3 protein is CASSEHSNQPQHF. DNA for the CDR3: TGCGCCAGCAGTGAGCATAGCAATCAGCCCCAGCATTTT.

The chain uses TRBV6-2 or TRBV6-3 and TRBJ2-4; 10 nucleotides line up with TRBD2. Per the germline V gene, CDR1 is MNHEY and CDR2 is SVGEGT. The length of the CDR3 is 11 residues. V lost 10 bases, J lost 6 bases, and 0 bases stayed unmatched. CDR3 sequence reads: CAIAGGNIQYF. CDR3 nucleotides: TGTGCCATAGCGGGGGGAAACATTCAGTACTTC.

This clonotype was found many times. The gene calls are TRBV14 and TRBJ1-2; D is possibly TRBD1 (5 bases). CDR1 and CDR2 from the germline V gene are SGHDN and FVKESK. V shed 1 base and J shed 3 bases, with 9 bases lying between them. The CDR3 covers 14 residues. CDR3 region: CASSQGRGYYGYTF. The CDR3 DNA follows: TGTGCCAGCAGCCAAGGGAGGGGATACTATGGCTACACCTTC.

The chain couples TRBV18 to TRBJ2-3; D unclear. The V and J ends lost 3 bases and 4 bases respectively, with 5 bases between them. Per germline, CDR1 KGHSH and CDR2 LQKENI. The CDR3 has 12 residues. In nucleotides, the CDR3 is TGTGCCAGCTCACCTTCGGCAGATACGCAGTATTTT. This codes for CASSPSADTQYF.

This clonotype was seen only a few times. The V and J genes are TRBV4-3 and TRBJ2-2; no clear D. Germline values: CDR1 LGHNA, CDR2 YSLEER. CDR3 length: 12 residues. Between the trimmed V and J ends, which lost 3 bases and 6 bases, there was a span of 5 bases. The CDR3 protein is CASSQSPGELFF. CDR3 in DNA: TGCGCCAGCAGCCAGAGTCCCGGGGAGCTGTTTTTT.

This clonotype was picked up a small number of times. The chain has TRBV27 and TRBJ1-6, with 7 bases that match TRBD1. The CDR3 extends over 14 amino acids. V gave up 5 bases and J gave up 11 bases; unmatched junction bases: 9. Germline V CDR1 and CDR2: MNHEY, SMNVEV (reference sequence). CDR3 sequence (DNA): TGTGCCAGCAGTACGGCAGGGGGGTTTGCACCCCTCCACTTT. This encodes CASSTAGGFAPLHF.